This T cell receptor (beta chain) was found in a study of human T cells and chemical hapten exposure. Study-level background: Patients additionally received therapeutic doses of diphenylcyclopropenone on the scalp once a week, and this continued throughout the approximately 23-week study. Variability of per-sample TCR yields stemmed mainly from small differences in pooled library volume. The study enrolled mostly female patients with alopecia areata, totalis or universalis.

Notes on the study in general: With regard to DPC sensitization, TCRs above 1 in 1000 frequency did not change.

The time point: pre-sensitization, week 0. Noted treatment: therapeutic diphenylcyclopropenone sensitization with weekly scalp DPC. The V gene's germline CDR1 is MNHEY and CDR2 SVGEGT. V lost 7 bases and J 7 bases, leaving 11 bases between the germline ends. The length of the CDR3 is 13 residues. This clonotype occurred many times. As yet, its antigen is unknown. TCRdb fed the RACE reads into MiXCR, producing one record per CDR3 protein. Here the sample spans about 120,000 distinct CDR3 sequences, 13% being singletons. This specimen was whole blood, taken in connection with sensitization to the hapten diphenylcyclopropenone (DPC). The rearrangement links TRBV6-2 or TRBV6-3 to TRBJ1-6; D gene ambiguous. The receptor was derived from a woman aged 18-29 years with alopecia areata. Some clones in this sample may be carry-over from other donors' samples. This CDR3 reads CASTTGTNSPLHF. The CDR3 DNA sequence: TGTGCCAGCACCACGGGTACGAATTCACCCCTCCACTTT.